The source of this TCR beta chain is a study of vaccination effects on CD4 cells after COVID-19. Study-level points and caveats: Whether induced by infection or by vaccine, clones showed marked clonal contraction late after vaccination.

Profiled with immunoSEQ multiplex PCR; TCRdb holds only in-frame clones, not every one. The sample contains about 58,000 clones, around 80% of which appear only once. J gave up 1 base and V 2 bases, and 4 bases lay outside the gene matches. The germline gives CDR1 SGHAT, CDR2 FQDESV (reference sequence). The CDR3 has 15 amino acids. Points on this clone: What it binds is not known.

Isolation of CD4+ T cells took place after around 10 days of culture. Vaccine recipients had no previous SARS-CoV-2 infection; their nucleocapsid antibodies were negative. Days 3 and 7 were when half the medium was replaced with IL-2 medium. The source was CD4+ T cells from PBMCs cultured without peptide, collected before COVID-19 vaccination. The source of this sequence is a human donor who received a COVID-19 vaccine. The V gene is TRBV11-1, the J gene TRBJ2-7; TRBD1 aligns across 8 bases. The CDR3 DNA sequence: TGTGCCAGCAGCTTAAGTACAGGGGGTTCCTACGAGCAGTACGTC. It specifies CASSLSTGGSYEQYV.